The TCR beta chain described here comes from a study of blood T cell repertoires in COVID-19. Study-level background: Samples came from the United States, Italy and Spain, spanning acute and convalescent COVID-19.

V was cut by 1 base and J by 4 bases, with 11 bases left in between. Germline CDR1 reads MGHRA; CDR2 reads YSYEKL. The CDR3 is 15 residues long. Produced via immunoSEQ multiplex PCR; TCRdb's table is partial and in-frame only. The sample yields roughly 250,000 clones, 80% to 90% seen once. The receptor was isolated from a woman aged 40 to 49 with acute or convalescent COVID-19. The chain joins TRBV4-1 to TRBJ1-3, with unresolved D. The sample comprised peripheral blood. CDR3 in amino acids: CASSQGGGFGNTIYF. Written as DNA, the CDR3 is TGCGCCAGCAGCCAAGGAGGAGGTTTCGGAAACACCATATATTTT.